Shown below are 19 T cell receptor beta chains from a single sample sequenced in a study of T cell clonality in common variable immunodeficiency. Profiled with immunoSEQ multiplex PCR; TCRdb holds only in-frame clones, not every one. This sample has about 35,000 clones, each found more than once. Specimen: peripheral blood mononuclear cells. These receptor sequences come from a person between 18 and 75 years old in good health.

With respect to this clone: Given a far larger clone just one base away, this is likely a sequencing read error. The CDR3 end lies 3 residues beyond the end of the read and is filled in from the germline J gene. This sample includes further DNA sequences coding for the same CDR3. The chain couples TRBV5-1 to TRBJ1-2; D unclear. Germline CDR1 and CDR2: SGHRS and YFSETQ. The CDR3 has 12 residues. CDR3 bases read: TGCGCTAGCAGCTTGGATGCGTATGGC. Amino acids: CASSLDAYG. The complete CDR3 sequence is CASSLDAYGYTF.

This clone was counted ten times or more. The read terminates 3 residues ahead of where the CDR3 ends, so the germline J gene completes it. This sequence joins TRBV12-3 or TRBV12-4 and TRBJ2-1, with TRBD2 matching 14 bases. The CDR3 is 16 amino acids. Trimming at V came to 5 bases and at J to 7 bases, leaving 7 bases not matched to a gene. The chain's CDR3 is CASSNRLAGGVNEQFF. Partial CDR3 DNA: TGTGCCAGCAGTAACCGACTAGCGGGAGGGGTGAATGAG.

This clone was seen many times. The read falls 3 residues short of the CDR3 end, and the missing part is taken from the germline J gene. The chain combines TRBV18 with TRBJ2-7; 9 positions agree with TRBD1. Unmatched junction bases numbered 10, after V lost 0 bases and J lost 4 bases. In germline, CDR1 is KGHSH, CDR2 LQKENI. The CDR3 consists of 17 residues. The CDR3 reads CASSPPFTGQGLYEQYF. Incomplete CDR3 DNA: TGTGCCAGCTCACCACCTTTCACCGGACAGGGGTTGTACGAG.

There are many counts of this clone. The read stops 3 residues short of the end of the CDR3; the missing end is completed from the germline J gene. This sequence joins TRBV14 and TRBJ2-2; D may be TRBD2 (5 bases). Trimming removed 6 bases from V and 5 bases from J, with 19 bases in between. CDR3 size: 16 residues. Looked up from germline, CDR1 is SGHDN and CDR2 is FVKESK. The CDR3 DNA, read in part, is TGTGCCAGCAGTCCTCGGACTGATCTGCGGACCGGGGAG. Its translation: CASSPRTDLRTGE. The whole CDR3 protein reads CASSPRTDLRTGELFF.

This clone was recorded many times. The CDR3 is cut off 3 residues early in the read; its end comes from the germline J gene. V and J are TRBV11-3 and TRBJ2-2; a weak D match, TRBD1 (6 bases). The ends were cut back, 5 bases at V and 6 bases at J, with 16 bases in the middle. From germline, CDR1 is SGHNT and CDR2 YENEEA. This CDR3 region has 15 residues. Partial CDR3 DNA: TGTGCCAGCAGCCCAGGGGTCGGGAATGCCGGGGAG. As protein: CASSPGVGNAGE. The complete CDR3 sequence is CASSPGVGNAGELFF.

This clone was observed many times. The read ends 3 residues before the CDR3 terminus; that terminus is restored from the germline J gene. V is TRBV11-2 and J is TRBJ1-2; 7 bases are shared with TRBD1. Germline loops: CDR1 SGHAT, CDR2 FQNNGV. V lost 7 bases and J lost 2; bases outside the gene matches: 4. The CDR3 totals 13 residues. Partial CDR3 DNA: TGTGCCAGCACCTTGGACAGGAACTATGGC. The encoded protein is CASTLDRNYG. The CDR3 as a whole reads CASTLDRNYGYTF.

Many counts were recorded for this clone. The CDR3 end is not reached by the read, which stops 3 residues before it; the germline J gene fills it in. The chain recombines TRBV6-4 with TRBJ1-6, with TRBD1 identical over 10 bases. The CDR3 extends over 15 amino acids. In germline, CDR1 is MRHNA, CDR2 SNTAGT. Unmatched junction bases numbered 4, after V lost 4 bases and J lost 7 bases. The sequenced CDR3 bases are TGTGCCAGCAGTGGCGGGACAGGGGACAATTCACCC. It is translated as CASSGGTGDNSP. The CDR3 in its entirety is CASSGGTGDNSPLHF.

Regarding this clone: Coverage ceases 3 residues before the CDR3 finishes, and the germline J gene fills in the end. The rearrangement uses TRBV10-2 and TRBJ1-6, with no clear D. The CDR3 loop spans 15 amino acids. V shed 3 bases and J shed 10 bases, with 16 bases lying between them. Germline V gives CDR1 WSHSY, CDR2 SAAADI. The sequenced part of the CDR3 DNA is TGCGCCAGCAGTGACGACTCATACGAGACCTCACCC. This encodes CASSDDSYETSP. The CDR3, in full, reads CASSDDSYETSPLHF.

Only a few counts were recorded for this clone. The read gets to within 3 residues of the CDR3 end, and the germline J gene fills in the rest. This chain links TRBV18 with TRBJ1-2; 7 nucleotides align to TRBD1. The germline V gene encodes CDR1 KGHSH and CDR2 LQKENI. The CDR3 runs to 17 residues. The CDR3 region is CASSPLAPRGLSYDYTF. The covered CDR3 bases are TGTGCCAGCTCACCACTGGCGCCTAGGGGGCTCTCCTACGAC. The variable domain in full, with the rest retrieved from reference TRBV18 and TRBJ1-2, is NAGVMQNPRHLVRRRGQEARLRCSPMKGHSHVYWYRQLPEEGLKFMVYLQKENIIDESGMPKERFSAEFPKEGPSILRIQQVVRGDSAAYFCASSPLAPRGLSYDYTFGSGTRLTVV.

This clone occurred many times. The read comes to an end 3 residues before the CDR3 does, leaving the germline J gene to fill in the end. The chain links TRBV9 to TRBJ2-2; 11 nucleotides align to TRBD1. V lost 4 bases and J lost 4; bases outside the gene matches: 3. The CDR3 is made up of 15 amino acids. CDR1 SGDLS and CDR2 YYNGEE come from the germline V gene. Partial CDR3 DNA: TGTGCCAGCAGCCGGGACAGGGGGTCCACCGGGGAG. This encodes CASSRDRGSTGE. The whole CDR3 protein reads CASSRDRGSTGELFF.

The sample holds many counts of this clone. The read ends 3 residues early relative to the CDR3; the germline J gene fills the gap. V is TRBV3-1 (or the pseudogene TRBV3-2) and J is TRBJ1-2, with 9 bases lining up with TRBD1. This CDR3 comprises 16 residues. V lost 3 bases, J lost 3 bases, and 8 bases stayed unmatched. The V gene's germline CDR1 is LGHDT and CDR2 YNNKEL (reference sequence). CDR3 loop: CASSHPGQGYYYGYTF. The sequenced CDR3 bases are TGTGCCAGCAGCCATCCGGGACAGGGCTACTACTATGGC.

This clone was counted at least ten times. The sequence runs out 3 residues before the end of the CDR3; the remainder is reconstructed from the germline J gene. The rearrangement links TRBV2 to TRBJ1-5; the D gene is possibly TRBD1 (6 bases). Germline lookup yields CDR1 SNHLY and CDR2 FYNNEI. Between the trimmed V and J ends, which lost 3 bases and 5 bases, there was a span of 11 bases. CDR3 length equals 14 residues. The CDR3 bases that were read are TGTGCCAGCAGTGAGTACAGGGAGGATCAGCCC. Residues: CASSEYREDQP. The complete CDR3 protein is CASSEYREDQPQHF.

This clone was detected only a few times. The DNA ends 3 residues before the CDR3 does, and the rest of the CDR3 is filled in from the germline J gene. The chain uses TRBV7-2 and TRBJ2-2, with D maybe TRBD1 (5 bases). The V end lost 6 bases, the J end lost 7 bases, and 18 bases lay between the germline ends. The CDR3 totals 15 residues. Germline V gene sequence: CDR1 SGHTA, CDR2 FQGNSA. The CDR3: CASREAWGRGGELFF. The part of the CDR3 DNA that was read is TGTGCCAGCAGGGAAGCATGGGGAAGGGGCGGGGAG.

This clone was detected only a few times. The covered CDR3 bases are TGTGCCAGCAGCTTACGGCTAGCGCGGACCGGGGAG. Its protein is CASSLRLARTGE. The CDR3 in full is CASSLRLARTGELFF. The chain has TRBV7-8 and TRBJ2-2; D might be TRBD2 (6 bases). From the germline J gene comes the end of the CDR3, since the read stops 3 residues before it. CDR3 length: 15 amino acids. The V end lost 2 bases, the J end lost 5 bases, and 12 bases lay between the germline ends. Per the germline V gene, CDR1 is SGHVS and CDR2 is FQNEAQ.

This clone has ten or more counts. The read finishes 3 residues shy of the CDR3 end, and the germline J gene is used to complete it. The chain employs TRBV19 and TRBJ1-5; possibly TRBD1 for D (5 bases). The germline V gene encodes CDR1 LNHDA and CDR2 SQIVND (reference sequence). This CDR3 is 14 amino acids long. The ends were cut back, 3 bases at V and 4 bases at J, with 10 bases in the middle. The covered CDR3 bases are TGTGCCAGTAGTATTGAACAGGTAAATCAGCCC. It encodes CASSIEQVNQP. The complete CDR3 reads CASSIEQVNQPQHF.

This clone was recorded many times. The read ends 3 residues shy of where the CDR3 ends; the end is completed using the germline J gene. The chain is built from TRBV4-1 and TRBJ2-5; tentatively, D is TRBD1 (6 bases). The CDR3 runs 15 residues. V was trimmed by 1 base and J by 5 bases, leaving 14 bases between them. The V gene's germline CDR1 is MGHRA and CDR2 YSYEKL. Here the CDR3 reads CASSQGGRRGETQYF. The sequenced part of the CDR3 DNA is TGCGCCAGCAGCCAAGGAGGGAGAAGGGGGGAGACC.

The table lists this clone with many counts. Read coverage stops 3 residues before the CDR3 terminus; the germline J gene supplies the remainder. The chain couples TRBV9 to TRBJ1-1; D remains unclear. Trimming removed 0 bases at V and 5 bases at J, with 14 bases between. The CDR3 has 15 amino acids. Per germline, CDR1 SGDLS and CDR2 YYNGEE. This CDR3 is CASSVAPRPDTEAFF. The sequenced CDR3 bases are TGTGCCAGCAGCGTAGCTCCGAGGCCTGATACTGAA.

Concerning this clone itself: The CDR3 end falls 3 residues outside the read, so it is completed with the germline J gene. V gene TRBV30 combines with J gene TRBJ2-2; no firm D call. Germline V CDR1 and CDR2: GTSNPN, SVGIG (reference sequence). Trimming cost V 3 bases and J 4 bases, with 15 bases left between them. CDR3 length: 15 amino acids. The CDR3 spells CAWRLGGMSTGELFF. CDR3 DNA, as far as it was read: TGTGCCTGGAGACTCGGCGGTATGAGCACCGGGGAG.

This clone has a count of ten or more. The read gets to within 3 residues of the CDR3 end, and the germline J gene fills in the rest. This CDR3 is also generated by other DNA sequences in the sample. The chain employs TRBV7-3 and TRBJ2-3, with 13 bases aligning to TRBD2. From germline, CDR1 is SGHTA and CDR2 FQGTGA. This CDR3 comprises 16 residues. Trimming removed 5 bases from V and 1 base from J; junction bases left unmatched: 3. This CDR3 is CASSLGLAGGTDTQYF. CDR3 bases read: TGTGCCAGCAGCCTCGGACTAGCGGGGGGCACAGATACG.